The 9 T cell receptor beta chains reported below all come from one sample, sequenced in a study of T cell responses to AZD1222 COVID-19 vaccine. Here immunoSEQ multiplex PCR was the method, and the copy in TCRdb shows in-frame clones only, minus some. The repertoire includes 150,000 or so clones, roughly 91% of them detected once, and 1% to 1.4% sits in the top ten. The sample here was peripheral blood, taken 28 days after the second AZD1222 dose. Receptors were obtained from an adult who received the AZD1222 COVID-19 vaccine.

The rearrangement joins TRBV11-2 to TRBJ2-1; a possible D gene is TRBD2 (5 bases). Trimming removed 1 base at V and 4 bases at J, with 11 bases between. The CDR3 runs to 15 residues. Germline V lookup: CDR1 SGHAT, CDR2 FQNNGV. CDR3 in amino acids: CASSLGVGGYNEQFF. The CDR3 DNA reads TGTGCCAGCAGCTTAGGGGTCGGCGGGTACAATGAGCAGTTCTTC.

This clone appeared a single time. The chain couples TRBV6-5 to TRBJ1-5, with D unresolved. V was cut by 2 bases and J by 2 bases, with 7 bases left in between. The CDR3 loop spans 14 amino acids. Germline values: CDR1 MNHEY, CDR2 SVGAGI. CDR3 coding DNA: TGTGCCAGCAGTTACGAGCGTGGCAATCAGCCCCAGCATTTT. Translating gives CASSYERGNQPQHF.

The CDR3 is CASRDKYRSGNTIYF. The CDR3 nucleotides are TGTGCCAGCCGGGACAAGTACCGCTCTGGAAACACCATATATTTT. This chain joins TRBV2 and TRBJ1-3, with TRBD1 as a possible D gene (6 bases). Germline V gene data show CDR1 as SNHLY and CDR2 as FYNNEI. V was shortened by 8 bases and J by 0 bases, with 14 bases between the two germline ends. The CDR3 has 15 amino acids.

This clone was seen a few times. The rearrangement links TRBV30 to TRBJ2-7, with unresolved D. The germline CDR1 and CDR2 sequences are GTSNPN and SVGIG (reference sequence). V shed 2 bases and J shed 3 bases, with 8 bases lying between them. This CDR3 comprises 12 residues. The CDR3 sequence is CAWSLSNYEQYF. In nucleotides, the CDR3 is TGTGCCTGGAGTCTGTCTAACTACGAGCAGTACTTC.

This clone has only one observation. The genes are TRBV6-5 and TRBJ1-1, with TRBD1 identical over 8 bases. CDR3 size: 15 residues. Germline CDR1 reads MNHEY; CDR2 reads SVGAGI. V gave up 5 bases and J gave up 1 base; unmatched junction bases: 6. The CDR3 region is CASSQSGTGNTEAFF. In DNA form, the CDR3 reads TGTGCCAGCAGTCAATCCGGGACAGGGAACACTGAAGCTTTCTTT.

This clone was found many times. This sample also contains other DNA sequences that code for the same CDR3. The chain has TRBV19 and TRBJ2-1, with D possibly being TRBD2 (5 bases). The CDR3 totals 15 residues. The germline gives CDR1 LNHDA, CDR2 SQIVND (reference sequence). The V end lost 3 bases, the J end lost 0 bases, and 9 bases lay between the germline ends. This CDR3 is CASSISGSSYNEQFF. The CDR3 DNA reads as TGTGCCAGTAGTATCTCGGGAAGCTCCTACAATGAGCAGTTCTTC.

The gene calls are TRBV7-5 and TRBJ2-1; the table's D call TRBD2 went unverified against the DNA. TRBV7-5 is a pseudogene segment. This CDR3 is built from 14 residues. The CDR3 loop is CARSRAGGYNEQFF. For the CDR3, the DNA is TGTGCCAGAAGCCGGGCGGGAGGGTACAATGAGCAGTTCTTC.

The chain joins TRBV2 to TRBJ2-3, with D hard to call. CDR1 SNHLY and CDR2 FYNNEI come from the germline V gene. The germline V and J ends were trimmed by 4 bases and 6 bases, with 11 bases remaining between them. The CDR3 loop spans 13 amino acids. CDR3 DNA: TGTGCCAGCAGTGCAGAGTCCGGGGATACGCAGTATTTT. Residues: CASSAESGDTQYF.

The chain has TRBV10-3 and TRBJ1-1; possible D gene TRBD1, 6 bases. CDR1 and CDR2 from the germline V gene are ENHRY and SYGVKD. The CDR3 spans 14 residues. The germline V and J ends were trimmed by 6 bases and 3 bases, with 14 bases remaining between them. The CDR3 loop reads CAIRNINRDTEAFF. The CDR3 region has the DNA TGTGCCATCAGGAACATAAACAGGGACACTGAAGCTTTCTTT.